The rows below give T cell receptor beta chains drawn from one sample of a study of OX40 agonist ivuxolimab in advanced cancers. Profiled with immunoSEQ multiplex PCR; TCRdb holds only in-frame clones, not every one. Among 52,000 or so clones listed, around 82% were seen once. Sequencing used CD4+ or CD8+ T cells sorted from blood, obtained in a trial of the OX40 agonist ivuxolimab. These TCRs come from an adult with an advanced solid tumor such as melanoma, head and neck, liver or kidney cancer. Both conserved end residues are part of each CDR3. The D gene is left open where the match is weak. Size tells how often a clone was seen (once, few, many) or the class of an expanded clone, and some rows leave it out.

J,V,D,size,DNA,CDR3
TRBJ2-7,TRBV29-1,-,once,TGCAGCGTAAAAAGGACGGACGTCTCCTACGAGCAGTACTTC,CSVKRTDVSYEQYF
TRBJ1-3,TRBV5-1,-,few,TGCGCCAGCAGCTTGGAGGGCCGGGGCGGGCTTGACACCATATATTTT,CASSLEGRGGLDTIYF
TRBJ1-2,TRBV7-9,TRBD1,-,TGTGCCAGCAGCTTAGGGGGACAGCCCTATGGCTACACCTTC,CASSLGGQPYGYTF
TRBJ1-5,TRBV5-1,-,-,TGCGCCAGCAGCGTGCAGCTCAATCAGCCCCAGCATTTT,CASSVQLNQPQHF
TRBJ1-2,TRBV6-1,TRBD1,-,TGTGCCAGCACCAGGGACAGAGAAGCCAACTATGGCTACACCTTC,CASTRDREANYGYTF
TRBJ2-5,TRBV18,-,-,TGTGCCAGCTCACCTCCTCGACAGGGAGGGCAAGAGACCCAGTACTTC,CASSPPRQGGQETQYF
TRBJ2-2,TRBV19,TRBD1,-,TGTGCCAGTAATATCCACAGGGGAGGGGAGCTGTTTTTT,CASNIHRGGELFF
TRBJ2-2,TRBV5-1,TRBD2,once,TGCGCCAGCGGACGGACTAGCGGGGGGGCGGCCACCGGGGAGCTGTTTTTT,CASGRTSGGAATGELFF
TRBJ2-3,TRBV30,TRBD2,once,TGTGCCGAGGCGACGGGACTAGCGGGGGGCACAGATACGCAGTATTTT,CAEATGLAGGTDTQYF
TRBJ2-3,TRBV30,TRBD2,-,TGTGCCTGGAGTGAAGGACTAGCGCCCCCGTACACAGATACGCAGTATTTT,CAWSEGLAPPYTDTQYF
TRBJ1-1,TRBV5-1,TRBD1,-,TGCGCCAGCCAAAACAACAGGGGAGTCGTTGAAGCTTTCTTT,CASQNNRGVVEAFF
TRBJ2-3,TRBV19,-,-,TGTGCCAGTAGTATAGGCACGGGGGCGCGAGATACGCAGTATTTT,CASSIGTGARDTQYF
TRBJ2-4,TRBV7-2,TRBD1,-,TGTGCCAGCGGACAGGCAGGGCGGAACATTCAGTACTTC,CASGQAGRNIQYF
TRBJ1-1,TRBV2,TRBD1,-,TGTGCCAGCAGTCGGGACAGGGACTACACTGAAGCTTTCTTT,CASSRDRDYTEAFF
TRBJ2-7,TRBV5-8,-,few,TGTGCCAGCAGCTTACGGAGGGGGCCTGGCGAGCAGTACTTC,CASSLRRGPGEQYF
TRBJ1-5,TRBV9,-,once,TGTGCCAGCAGCGCCGGACATAATAGCAATCAGCCCCAGCATTTT,CASSAGHNSNQPQHF
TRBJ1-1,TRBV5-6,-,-,TGTGCCAGCAGCTTATCTCCTGTGGGGGGGACTGAAGCTTTCTTT,CASSLSPVGGTEAFF
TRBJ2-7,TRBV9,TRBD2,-,TGTGCCAGCAGCGCCCTGGACGGAGCGGGACTAGCGGGTCCTGGGGGCGCCTACGAGCAGTACTTC,CASSALDGAGLAGPGGAYEQYF
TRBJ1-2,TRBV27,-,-,TGTGCCAGCAGTTTAAGGGGCGGCTATGGCTACACCTTC,CASSLRGGYGYTF
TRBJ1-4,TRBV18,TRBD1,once,TGTGCCAGCTCATTTCGACAGGGCCGTAATGAAAAACTGTTTTTT,CASSFRQGRNEKLFF
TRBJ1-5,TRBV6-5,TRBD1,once,TGTGCCAGCAGTTCAACAGGGGTCAATCAGCCCCAGCATTTT,CASSSTGVNQPQHF
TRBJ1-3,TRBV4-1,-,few,TGCGCCAGCAGCCAAGATTCATCGGGCGACTCTGGAAACACCATATATTTT,CASSQDSSGDSGNTIYF
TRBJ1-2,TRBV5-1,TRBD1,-,TGCGCCAGCAGCTCCACTCTCGGGGGACAGGGAGACTATGGCTACACCTTC,CASSSTLGGQGDYGYTF
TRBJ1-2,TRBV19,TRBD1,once,TGTGCCAGTAAATTAGGGACAGGTATCGACTATGGCTACACCTTC,CASKLGTGIDYGYTF
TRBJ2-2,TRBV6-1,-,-,TGTGCCAGCAGTAGCCGACAGGTTGGCACCGGGGAGCTGTTTTTT,CASSSRQVGTGELFF
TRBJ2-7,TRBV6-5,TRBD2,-,TGTGCCAGCACCCTGACTAGCACGGAGGACGAGCAGTACTTC,CASTLTSTEDEQYF
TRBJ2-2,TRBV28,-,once,TGTGCCAGCAGCTTAACGACCGGGGAGCTGTTTTTT,CASSLTTGELFF
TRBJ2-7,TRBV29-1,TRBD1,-,TGCAGCGTTGAAAGACAGGGGGGGACCTACGAGCAGTACTTC,CSVERQGGTYEQYF
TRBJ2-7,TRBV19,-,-,TGTGCCAGTAGTATACAGTTGGAGGGGAGCTCCTACGAGCAGTACTTC,CASSIQLEGSSYEQYF
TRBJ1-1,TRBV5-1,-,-,TGCGCCAGCAGCGATCGACTGAACACTGAAGCTTTCTTT,CASSDRLNTEAFF
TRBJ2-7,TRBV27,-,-,TGTGCCAGCAGTTTCCGCTACGCCTACGAGCAGTACTTC,CASSFRYAYEQYF
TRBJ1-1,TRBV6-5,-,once,TGTGCCAGCAGCCAGGGGACAGCTTTCTTT,CASSQGTAFF
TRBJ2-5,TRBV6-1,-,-,TGTGCCAGCAGTGGGTCTGAGACCCAGTACTTC,CASSGSETQYF
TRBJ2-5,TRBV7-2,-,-,TGTGCCAGCAGCTTAGGCCGACAAGAGACCCAGTACTTC,CASSLGRQETQYF
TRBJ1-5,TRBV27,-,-,TGTGCCAGCAGTCCCCGCGGGGTTGGAAGTCAGCCCCAGCATTTT,CASSPRGVGSQPQHF
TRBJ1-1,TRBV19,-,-,TGTGCCACCACCGCCGGACATCTGAACACTGAAGCTTTCTTT,CATTAGHLNTEAFF
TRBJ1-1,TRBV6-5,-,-,TGTGCCAGCACTCTGAGGCATCCTGCTGAAGCTTTCTTT,CASTLRHPAEAFF
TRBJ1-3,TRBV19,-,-,TGTGCCAGTAGGGGTCCGGTACACATCTCTGGAAACACCATATATTTT,CASRGPVHISGNTIYF
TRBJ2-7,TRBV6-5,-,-,TGTGCCAGCAGTTACTCTCGGGTGAGCTACGAGCAGTACTTC,CASSYSRVSYEQYF
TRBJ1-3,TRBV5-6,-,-,TGTGCCAGCAGCTTTACAGAGAACTCTGGAAACACCATATATTTT,CASSFTENSGNTIYF
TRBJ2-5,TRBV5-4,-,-,TGTGCCCCCAGCAGGGCGGGGGCCCCTCCCCAAGAGACCCAGTACTTC,CAPSRAGAPPQETQYF
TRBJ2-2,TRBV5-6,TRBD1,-,TGTGCCAGCAGCGGACAGGTTTCGAACACCGGGGAGCTGTTTTTT,CASSGQVSNTGELFF
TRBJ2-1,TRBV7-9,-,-,TGTGCCAGCAGCTGGGAGCGTTTGAGACAGCTCTTC,CASSWERLRQLF
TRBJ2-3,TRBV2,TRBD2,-,TGTGCCAGCAGGGAAGGACTAGCGGGAGCCACCCATACGCAGTATTTT,CASREGLAGATHTQYF
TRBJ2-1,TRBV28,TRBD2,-,TGTGCCAGCAGTGCGTTGCGGGAGGGCCTCTCCTACAATGAGCAGTTCTTC,CASSALREGLSYNEQFF
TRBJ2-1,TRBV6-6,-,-,TGTGCCAGCATAAATTTTGCAGGGTACAATGAGCAGTTCTTC,CASINFAGYNEQFF
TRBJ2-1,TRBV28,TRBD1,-,TGTGCCAGCAGTTTAGAACTAGGGACAGGTACCAGGGGGCAGTTCTTC,CASSLELGTGTRGQFF
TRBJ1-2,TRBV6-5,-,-,TGTGCCAGCTTGCTGGGGGTTTATGGCTACACCTTC,CASLLGVYGYTF
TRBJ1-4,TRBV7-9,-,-,TGTGCCAGCAGCTCAGCAGGGATTGGTGAAAAACTGTTTTTT,CASSSAGIGEKLFF
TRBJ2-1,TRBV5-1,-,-,TGCGCCAGCAGCTTGGGGACTCACTACAATGAGCAGTTCTTC,CASSLGTHYNEQFF
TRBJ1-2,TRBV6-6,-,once,TGTGCCAGCAGTCTCGGATTCGGGTCTGGCTACACCTTC,CASSLGFGSGYTF
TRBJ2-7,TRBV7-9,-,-,TGTGCCAGCAGAGATTTTTCGAGGCAGTACTTC,CASRDFSRQYF